The source of this TCR beta chain is a study of cytomegalovirus exposure and HLA in healthy donors. Across the study: Unique TCR beta sequences numbering around 110 million came from some 200 million T cells in an earlier analysis.

The study ran its PCR with 60 Vbeta and 13 Jbeta primers. Sequencing used immunoSEQ multiplex PCR; TCRdb keeps in-frame clones, though not all of them. Among tens of thousands of clones, approximately 70% were seen once, and the ten largest hold just under 5%. This CDR3 is built from 16 residues. Germline V gives CDR1 SGHRS, CDR2 YFSETQ. The ends lost 0 bases at V and 0 bases at J; junction bases unmatched: 6. This sequence was found in a man in his 60s in good health and CMV-seropositive. The chain links TRBV5-1 to TRBJ2-7, with TRBD1 identical over 7 bases. The sample consisted of PBMCs. The CDR3 region has the DNA TGCGCCAGCAGCTTGGGTTATGGGACAGTCTCCTACGAGCAGTACTTC. It translates to CASSLGYGTVSYEQYF.